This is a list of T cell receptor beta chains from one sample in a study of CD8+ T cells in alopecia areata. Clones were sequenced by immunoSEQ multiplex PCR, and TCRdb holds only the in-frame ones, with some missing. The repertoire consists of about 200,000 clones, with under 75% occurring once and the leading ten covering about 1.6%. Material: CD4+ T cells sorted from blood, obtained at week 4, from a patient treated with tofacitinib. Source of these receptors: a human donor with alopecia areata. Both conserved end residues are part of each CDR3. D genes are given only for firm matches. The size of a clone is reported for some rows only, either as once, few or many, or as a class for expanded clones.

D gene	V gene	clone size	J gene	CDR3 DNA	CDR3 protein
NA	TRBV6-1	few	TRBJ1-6	TGTGCCAGCAGTGAAGCCCCAGCGCCACCCCTCCACTTT	CASSEAPAPPLHF
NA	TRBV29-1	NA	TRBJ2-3	TGCAGCGTTGTATCCGGGAGCACAGATACGCAGTATTTT	CSVVSGSTDTQYF
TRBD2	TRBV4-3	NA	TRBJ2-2	TGCGCCAGCAGCCATTCCGGGACTAGCGGGACCGGGGAGCTGTTTTTT	CASSHSGTSGTGELFF
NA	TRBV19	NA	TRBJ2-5	TGTGCCAGTAGTCTTGAAGAGACCCAGTACTTC	CASSLEETQYF
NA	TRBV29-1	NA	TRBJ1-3	TGCAGCGTCGGCCATAACTCTGGAAACACCATATATTTT	CSVGHNSGNTIYF
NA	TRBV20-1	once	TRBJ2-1	TGCAGTGCCAGGGCCGGGAATGAGCAGTTCTTC	CSARAGNEQFF
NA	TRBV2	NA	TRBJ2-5	TGTGCCAGCAGCATTAAACGGGAGGAGACCCAGTACTTC	CASSIKREETQYF
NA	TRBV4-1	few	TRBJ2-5	TGCGCCAGCAGCCAAGGGGGGCCGCTAGGAGAGACCCAGTACTTC	CASSQGGPLGETQYF
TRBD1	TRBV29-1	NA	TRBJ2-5	TGCAGCGTCCGGACAGGGTTCCCCACCCAGTACTTC	CSVRTGFPTQYF
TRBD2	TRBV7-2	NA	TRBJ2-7	TGTGCCAGCAGCCGAAGCGGGGACTCCTACGAGCAGTACTTC	CASSRSGDSYEQYF
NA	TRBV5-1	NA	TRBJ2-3	TGCGCCAGCTCTACGGGTGAGACAGATACGCAGTATTTT	CASSTGETDTQYF
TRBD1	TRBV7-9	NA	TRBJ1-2	TGTGCCAGCAGCGGGGGGACAGATGCTAACTATGGCTACACCTTC	CASSGGTDANYGYTF
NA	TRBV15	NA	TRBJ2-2	TGTGCCACCAGCAGAGATATCGGCAGTTCCACCGGGGAGCTGTTTTTT	CATSRDIGSSTGELFF
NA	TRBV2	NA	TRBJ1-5	TGTGCCAGCAGTGACGGTGGAAATAGCAATCAGCCCCAGCATTTT	CASSDGGNSNQPQHF
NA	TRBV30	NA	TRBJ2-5	TGTGCCTGGAGTGCGCACACCTCGCTCCGAGAGACCCAGTACTTC	CAWSAHTSLRETQYF
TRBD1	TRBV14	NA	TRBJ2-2	TGTGCCAGCAGCCAAACAGGGGGCGCGGTGGCCGGGGAGCTGTTTTTT	CASSQTGGAVAGELFF
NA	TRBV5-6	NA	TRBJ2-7	TGTGCCAGCGGACCTCTTGGCAGGGGAAGTTTCGAGCAGTACTTC	CASGPLGRGSFEQYF